This TCR beta chain was recovered during a study of T cells expressing NK-cell markers. Study-wide background: According to the study, TCR beta repertoires originated from sorted CD3+CD56+NKG2C+, CD3+CD56+NKG2C- and CD3+CD56-NKG2C+ T cells.

CDR1 and CDR2 from the germline V gene are KGHDR and SFDVKD. This CDR3 contains 15 residues. With the 5' RACE reads reprocessed, TCRdb shows one record per CDR3 protein and no DNA. Its listing shows a few hundred thousand distinct CDR3 sequences. This TCR was sampled from a woman aged 50 to 65 in good health. This rearrangement joins TRBV24-1 to TRBJ2-6; lacking DNA, the TRBD2 call made by TCRdb goes unchecked. What was sequenced was blood T cells: a sorted CD56 or NKG2C T cell subset, CD4+ or CD8+ T cells, or bulk PBMC T cells (not recorded which). The CDR3 reads CATSGWASGANVLTF.